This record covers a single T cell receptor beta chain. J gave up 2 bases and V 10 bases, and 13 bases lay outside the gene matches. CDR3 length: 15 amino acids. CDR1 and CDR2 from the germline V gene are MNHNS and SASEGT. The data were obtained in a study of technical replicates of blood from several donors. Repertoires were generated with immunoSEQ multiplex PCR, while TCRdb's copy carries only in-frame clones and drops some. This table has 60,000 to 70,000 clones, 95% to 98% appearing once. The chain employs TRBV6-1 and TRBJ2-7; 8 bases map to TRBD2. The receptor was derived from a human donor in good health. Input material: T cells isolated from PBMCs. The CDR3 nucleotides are TGTGCCAACTCCAAGGGGACTAGTCCCACCTACGAGCAGTACTTC. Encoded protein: CANSKGTSPTYEQYF.